This is a list of T cell receptor beta chains from one sample in a study of Ad26.COV2.S vaccination and SARS-CoV-2 variants. The repertoire was sequenced with immunoSEQ multiplex PCR; TCRdb's copy has only in-frame clones and lacks some. The top ten clones hold about 1.5% of a sample with about 680,000 clones, approximately 88% of them seen once. This material consisted of peripheral blood, taken in a trial of Ad26.COV2.S vaccine versus placebo. The receptor source for this set is a person between 18 and 65 years old who received the Ad26.COV2.S COVID-19 vaccine or a placebo. The CDR3 runs from the conserved cysteine through the conserved F or W. The order of the fields is clone size, CDR3 length, J gene, D gene, V gene, CDR3 protein, CDR3 DNA. A D gene is named only where the DNA matches it firmly. Clone size, where shown, is once, few, many, or a class for clones that have expanded.

NA,13,TRBJ1-1,NA,TRBV5-1,CASSDTGYTEAFF,TGCGCCAGCAGCGACACAGGGTACACTGAAGCTTTCTTT
NA,14,TRBJ1-3,NA,TRBV3-1/TRBV3-2,CATSGDSSGNTIYF,TGTGCCACCTCGGGAGACAGCTCTGGAAACACCATATATTTT
NA,15,TRBJ2-7,TRBD2,TRBV6-1,CASSEGTSGRLEQYF,TGTGCCAGCAGTGAAGGGACTAGCGGGAGGCTGGAGCAGTACTTC
NA,14,TRBJ2-1,TRBD1,TRBV19,CASSMGQGEGEQFF,TGTGCCAGTAGTATGGGACAGGGCGAGGGGGAGCAGTTCTTC
once,15,TRBJ2-5,TRBD1,TRBV3-1/TRBV3-2,CASSLTGLGPETQYF,TGTGCCAGCAGCCTGACAGGGTTGGGACCAGAGACCCAGTACTTC
NA,18,TRBJ2-7,TRBD2,TRBV6-1,CASSEFGDVYGLAVEQYF,TGTGCCAGCAGTGAATTTGGTGACGTTTATGGACTAGCGGTCGAGCAGTACTTC
NA,18,TRBJ1-5,TRBD1,TRBV6-2/TRBV6-3,CASSYDGTGRFSNQPQHF,TGTGCCAGCAGTTACGATGGGACAGGCCGATTTAGCAATCAGCCCCAGCATTTT
NA,15,TRBJ1-6,NA,TRBV6-5,CASSYRSQNNSPLHF,TGTGCCAGCAGTTACCGTTCACAGAATAATTCACCCCTCCACTTT
NA,14,TRBJ2-7,TRBD2,TRBV4-3,CASSRDGGAYEQYF,TGCGCCAGCAGTCGCGACGGGGGGGCTTACGAGCAGTACTTC
NA,11,TRBJ2-7,NA,TRBV7-8,CASSLGKEQYF,TGTGCCAGCAGCTTAGGTAAAGAGCAGTACTTC
NA,13,TRBJ2-1,TRBD2,TRBV11-2,CASMFRGGYEQFF,TGTGCCAGCATGTTTCGGGGGGGCTATGAGCAGTTCTTC
NA,15,TRBJ2-5,TRBD1,TRBV6-2/TRBV6-3,CASSLNRGLVETQYF,TGTGCCAGCAGTCTAAACAGGGGGCTAGTGGAGACCCAGTACTTC
NA,15,TRBJ2-1,TRBD1,TRBV5-1,CASSLEGTAYNEQFF,TGCGCCAGCAGCTTGGAAGGGACAGCTTACAATGAGCAGTTCTTC
NA,18,TRBJ1-3,NA,TRBV4-3,CASSQNRVLLHSGNTIYF,TGCGCCAGCAGCCAAAATCGGGTCTTATTGCACTCTGGAAACACCATATATTTT
NA,14,TRBJ1-6,NA,TRBV19,CASSPSSYNSPLHF,TGTGCCAGTAGTCCGAGCTCCTATAATTCACCCCTCCACTTT
NA,14,TRBJ1-2,NA,TRBV29-1,CSVDAGGGNYGYTF,TGCAGCGTGGACGCGGGAGGGGGGAACTATGGCTACACCTTC
once,16,TRBJ2-3,NA,TRBV3-1/TRBV3-2,CASSQDLGHLTDTQYF,TGTGCCAGCAGCCAAGATCTGGGACACCTCACAGATACGCAGTATTTT
NA,15,TRBJ2-3,TRBD2,TRBV7-2,CASSPSGGSEGTQYF,TGTGCCAGCAGCCCTAGCGGGGGGTCCGAGGGTACGCAGTATTTT
NA,15,TRBJ2-1,NA,TRBV10-1,CASSPVNERGNEQFF,TGCGCCAGCAGCCCCGTTAATGAGCGCGGCAATGAGCAGTTCTTC
NA,15,TRBJ1-2,NA,TRBV7-9,CASSLALGLAYGYTF,TGTGCCAGCAGCTTAGCGTTGGGGTTAGCCTATGGCTACACCTTC
NA,14,TRBJ2-1,NA,TRBV19,CASSIVSGYNEQFF,TGTGCCAGTAGTATAGTCAGCGGTTACAATGAGCAGTTCTTC
NA,14,TRBJ2-5,NA,TRBV6-6,CASSRGRAQETQYF,TGTGCCAGCAGTAGGGGGAGGGCCCAAGAGACCCAGTACTTC
once,14,TRBJ2-1,TRBD1,TRBV7-2,CASSSGQGSNEQFF,TGTGCCAGCAGCTCGGGACAGGGGAGCAATGAGCAGTTCTTC
NA,12,TRBJ2-3,NA,TRBV18,CASSPYTDTQYF,TGTGCCAGCTCACCGTACACAGATACGCAGTATTTT
NA,17,TRBJ2-1,TRBD2,TRBV7-9,CASSGFSGGASYNEQFF,TGTGCCAGCAGCGGATTTAGCGGGGGGGCTTCCTACAATGAGCAGTTCTTC
few,12,TRBJ2-1,NA,TRBV11-2,CASSLIPNEQFF,TGTGCCAGCAGCTTAATTCCCAATGAGCAGTTCTTC
NA,16,TRBJ2-1,TRBD2,TRBV30,CAWSSGLAGGYNEQFF,TGTGCCTGGAGTTCAGGCCTAGCGGGAGGATACAATGAGCAGTTCTTC
NA,15,TRBJ2-3,TRBD1,TRBV24-1,CATSDWGQSADTQYF,TGTGCCACCAGTGATTGGGGACAGAGCGCAGATACGCAGTATTTT
NA,18,TRBJ2-1,TRBD1,TRBV5-1,CASRTGRYPGQVYNEQFF,TGCGCCAGCAGGACGGGACGATATCCGGGACAGGTTTACAATGAGCAGTTCTTC
NA,14,TRBJ1-5,NA,TRBV7-8,CASSLTASNQPQHF,TGTGCCAGCAGTTTGACAGCTAGCAATCAGCCCCAGCATTTT
NA,18,TRBJ2-3,TRBD1,TRBV25-1,CASGEMGSDRGQTDTQYF,TGTGCCAGCGGCGAAATGGGCTCCGACAGGGGGCAGACAGATACGCAGTATTTT
NA,14,TRBJ2-7,TRBD2,TRBV7-6,CASSLAGGFDEQYF,TGTGCCAGCAGCTTAGCGGGGGGGTTCGACGAGCAGTACTTC
NA,16,TRBJ2-7,NA,TRBV21-1,CASSTASDRGVYEQYF,TGTGCCAGCAGCACCGCATCCGACAGGGGCGTGTACGAGCAGTACTTC
NA,15,TRBJ2-1,TRBD2,TRBV3-1/TRBV3-2,CASSLVGRLGNEQFF,TGTGCCAGCAGCCTAGTCGGGAGGCTTGGTAATGAGCAGTTCTTC
NA,14,TRBJ1-2,NA,TRBV7-9,CASSPFRDIYGYTF,TGTGCCAGCAGCCCCTTCCGGGACATCTATGGCTACACCTTC
NA,16,TRBJ2-5,TRBD2,TRBV19,CASSMSGRYSQETQYF,TGTGCCAGTAGTATGAGCGGGAGATACTCCCAAGAGACCCAGTACTTC
NA,13,TRBJ2-1,TRBD2,TRBV19,CASSIEDGLAQFF,TGTGCCAGTAGTATTGAGGATGGACTAGCGCAGTTCTTC
NA,15,TRBJ2-7,TRBD1,TRBV19,CASNHKPGQGYEQYF,TGTGCCAGTAACCATAAGCCGGGACAGGGCTACGAGCAGTACTTC
NA,16,TRBJ2-7,NA,TRBV24-1,CATSDSDRPNSYEQYF,TGTGCCACCAGTGATTCAGACAGACCTAACTCCTACGAGCAGTACTTC
few,16,TRBJ1-5,NA,TRBV30,CAWSVMREGAHQPQHF,TGTGCCTGGAGTGTAATGAGGGAAGGAGCCCATCAGCCCCAGCATTTT
NA,19,TRBJ2-1,TRBD2,TRBV4-1,CASSLRPRTSGGAYNEQFF,TGCGCCAGCAGCCTAAGACCGCGGACTAGCGGGGGGGCCTACAATGAGCAGTTCTTC
once,12,TRBJ1-3,NA,TRBV29-1,CSVKPSGNTIYF,TGCAGCGTCAAACCCTCTGGAAACACCATATATTTT
once,12,TRBJ2-7,NA,TRBV12-3/TRBV12-4,CASTAGSYEQYF,TGTGCCAGCACCGCCGGGTCCTACGAGCAGTACTTC
NA,15,TRBJ2-2,NA,TRBV2,CASRGRPMDTGELFF,TGTGCCAGCAGGGGCCGACCGATGGACACCGGGGAGCTGTTTTTT
NA,13,TRBJ1-1,NA,TRBV27,CASSPWENTEAFF,TGTGCCAGCAGCCCTTGGGAGAACACTGAAGCTTTCTTT
NA,14,TRBJ2-1,NA,TRBV7-2,CASSLFPSYNEQFF,TGTGCCAGCAGCTTATTTCCCTCCTACAATGAGCAGTTCTTC
NA,14,TRBJ2-3,NA,TRBV11-1,CASSLVLATDTQYF,TGTGCCAGCAGCTTAGTTCTAGCGACAGATACGCAGTATTTT
few,13,TRBJ1-5,NA,TRBV6-2/TRBV6-3,CASSYGERQPQHF,TGTGCCAGCAGTTACGGAGAACGTCAGCCCCAGCATTTT
once,16,TRBJ2-5,TRBD2,TRBV7-9,CASPFPLAGKGETQYF,TGTGCCAGCCCCTTCCCTCTAGCGGGGAAGGGGGAGACCCAGTACTTC
NA,15,TRBJ2-5,NA,TRBV2,CASKRARSRWETQYF,TGTGCCAGCAAAAGAGCTAGGAGTCGGTGGGAGACCCAGTACTTC
NA,12,TRBJ1-2,NA,TRBV4-3,CASSQVGYGYTF,TGCGCCAGCAGCCAAGTAGGCTATGGCTACACCTTC
NA,16,TRBJ1-4,NA,TRBV5-1,CASSPNSGTGNEKLFF,TGCGCCAGCAGCCCCAACTCCGGGACGGGTAATGAAAAACTGTTTTTT
NA,15,TRBJ2-7,TRBD1,TRBV15,CATSISRDRYGEQYF,TGTGCCACCAGCATCAGCCGGGACAGGTATGGGGAGCAGTACTTC
NA,15,TRBJ1-5,NA,TRBV7-8,CASSPGGGSNQPQHF,TGTGCCAGCAGTCCCGGGGGGGGGAGTAACCAGCCCCAGCATTTT
NA,14,TRBJ2-1,NA,TRBV5-6,CASSLETNYNEQFF,TGTGCCAGCAGCTTAGAGACTAACTACAATGAGCAGTTCTTC
NA,14,TRBJ2-2,TRBD1,TRBV6-5,CASSGTGNTGELFF,TGTGCCAGCAGCGGGACAGGCAACACCGGGGAGCTGTTTTTT
NA,16,TRBJ1-1,NA,TRBV14,CASSRGRARLDTEAFF,TGTGCCAGCAGCCGCGGGCGGGCCAGGCTAGACACTGAAGCTTTCTTT